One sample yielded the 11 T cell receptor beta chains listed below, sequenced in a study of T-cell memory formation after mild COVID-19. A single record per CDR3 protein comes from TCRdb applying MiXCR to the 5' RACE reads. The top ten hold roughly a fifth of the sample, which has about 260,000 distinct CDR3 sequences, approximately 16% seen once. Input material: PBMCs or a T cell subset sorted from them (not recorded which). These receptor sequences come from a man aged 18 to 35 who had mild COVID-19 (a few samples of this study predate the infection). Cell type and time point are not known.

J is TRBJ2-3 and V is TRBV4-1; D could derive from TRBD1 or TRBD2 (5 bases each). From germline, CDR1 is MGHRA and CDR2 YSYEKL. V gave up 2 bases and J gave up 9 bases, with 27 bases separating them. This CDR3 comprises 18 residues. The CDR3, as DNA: TGCGCCAGCAGCCAACAGACGGCCTCCGGGACGGAAGGTCGAACGCAGTATTTT. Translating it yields CASSQQTASGTEGRTQYF.

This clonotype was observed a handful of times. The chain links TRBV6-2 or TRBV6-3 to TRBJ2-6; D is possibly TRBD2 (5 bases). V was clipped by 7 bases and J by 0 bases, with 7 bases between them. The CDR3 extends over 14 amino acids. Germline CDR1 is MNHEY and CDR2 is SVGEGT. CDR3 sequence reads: CASKGLSGANVLTF. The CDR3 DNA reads TGTGCCAGCAAAGGACTCTCTGGGGCCAACGTCCTGACTTTC.

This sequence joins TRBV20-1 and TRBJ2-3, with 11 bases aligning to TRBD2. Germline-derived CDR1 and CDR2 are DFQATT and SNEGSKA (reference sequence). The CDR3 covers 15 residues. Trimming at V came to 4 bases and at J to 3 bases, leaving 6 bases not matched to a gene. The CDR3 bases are TGCAGTGCTACCCTAGCGGGGGGCCGGACAGATACGCAGTATTTT. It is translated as CSATLAGGRTDTQYF.

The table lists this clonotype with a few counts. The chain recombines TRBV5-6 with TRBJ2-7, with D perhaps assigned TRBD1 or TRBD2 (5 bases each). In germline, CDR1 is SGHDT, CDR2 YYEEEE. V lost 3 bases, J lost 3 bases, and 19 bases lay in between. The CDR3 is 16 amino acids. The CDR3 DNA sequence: TGTGCCAGCAGCTGGGGGAGACAGAGACCTATCTACGAGCAGTACGTC. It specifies CASSWGRQRPIYEQYV.

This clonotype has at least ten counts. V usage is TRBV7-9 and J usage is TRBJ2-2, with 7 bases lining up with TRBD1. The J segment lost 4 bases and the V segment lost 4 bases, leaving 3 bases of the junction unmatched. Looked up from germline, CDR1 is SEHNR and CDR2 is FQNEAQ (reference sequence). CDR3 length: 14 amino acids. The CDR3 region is CASSSRQGTGELFF. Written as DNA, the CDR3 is TGTGCCAGCAGCTCCCGACAGGGCACCGGGGAGCTGTTTTTT. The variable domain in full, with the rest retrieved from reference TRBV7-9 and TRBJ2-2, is DTGVSQNPRHKITKRGQNVTFRCDPISEHNRLYWYRQTLGQGPEFLTYFQNEAQLEKSRLLSDRFSAERPKGSFSTLEIQRTEQGDSAMYLCASSSRQGTGELFFGEGSRLTVL.

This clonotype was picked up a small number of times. CDR3 DNA: TGTGCCAGCAGCTTATCGACCTCTGGGGCCAACGTCCTGACTTTC. Translating it yields CASSLSTSGANVLTF. This chain uses TRBV12-3 or TRBV12-4 with TRBJ2-6; D unclear. V was cut by 6 bases and J by 0 bases, with 9 bases left in between. There are 15 residues in the CDR3.

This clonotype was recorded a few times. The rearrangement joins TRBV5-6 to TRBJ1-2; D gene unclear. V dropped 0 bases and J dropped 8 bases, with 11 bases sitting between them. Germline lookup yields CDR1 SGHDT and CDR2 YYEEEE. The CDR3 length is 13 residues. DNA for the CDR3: TGTGCCAGCAGCTTGGACAGCTTCGGGGGCTACACCTTC. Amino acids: CASSLDSFGGYTF.

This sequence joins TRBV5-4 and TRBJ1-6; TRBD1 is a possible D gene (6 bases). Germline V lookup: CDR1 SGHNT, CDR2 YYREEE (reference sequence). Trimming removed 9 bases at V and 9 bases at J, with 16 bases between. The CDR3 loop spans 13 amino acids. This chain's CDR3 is CAIHREVGSPLHF. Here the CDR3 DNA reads TGTGCCATCCACAGGGAGGTGGGTTCACCCCTCCACTTT.

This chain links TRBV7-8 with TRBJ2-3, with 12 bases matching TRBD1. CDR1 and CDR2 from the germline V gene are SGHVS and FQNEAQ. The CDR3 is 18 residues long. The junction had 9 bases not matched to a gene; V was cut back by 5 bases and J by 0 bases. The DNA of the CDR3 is TGTGCCAGCAGCCATCTATTGGGACAGGGGGCTAGCACAGATACGCAGTATTTT. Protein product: CASSHLLGQGASTDTQYF. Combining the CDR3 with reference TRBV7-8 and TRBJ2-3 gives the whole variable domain GAGVSQSPRYKVAKRGQDVALRCDPISGHVSLFWYQQALGQGPEFLTYFQNEAQLDKSGLPSDRFFAERPEGSVSTLKIQRTQQEDSAVYLCASSHLLGQGASTDTQYFGPGTRLTVL.

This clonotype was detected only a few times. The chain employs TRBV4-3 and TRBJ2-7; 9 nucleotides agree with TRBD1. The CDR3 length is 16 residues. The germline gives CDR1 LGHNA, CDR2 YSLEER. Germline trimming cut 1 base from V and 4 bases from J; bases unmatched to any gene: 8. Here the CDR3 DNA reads TGCGCCAGCAGCCAAGTGGTAGGGACAGGGAATTACGAGCAGTACTTC. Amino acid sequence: CASSQVVGTGNYEQYF.

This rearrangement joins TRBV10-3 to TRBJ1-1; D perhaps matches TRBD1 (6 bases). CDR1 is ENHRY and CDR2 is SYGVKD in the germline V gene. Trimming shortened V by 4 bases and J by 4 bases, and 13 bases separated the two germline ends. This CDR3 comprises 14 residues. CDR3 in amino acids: CAISATATGTEAFF. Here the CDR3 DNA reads TGTGCCATCAGTGCGACGGCGACAGGCACTGAAGCTTTCTTT.